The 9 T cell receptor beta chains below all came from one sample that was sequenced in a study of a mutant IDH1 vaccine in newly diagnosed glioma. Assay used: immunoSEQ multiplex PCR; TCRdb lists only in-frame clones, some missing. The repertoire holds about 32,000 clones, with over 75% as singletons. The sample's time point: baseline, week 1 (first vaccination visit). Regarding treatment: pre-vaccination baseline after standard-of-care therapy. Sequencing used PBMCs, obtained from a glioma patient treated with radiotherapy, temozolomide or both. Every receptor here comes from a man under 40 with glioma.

The CDR3 here is CASSPHVGSRVNTGELFF. Here the CDR3 DNA reads TGCGCCAGCAGCCCCCACGTAGGTTCCAGGGTGAACACCGGGGAGCTGTTTTTT. J is TRBJ2-2 and V is TRBV4-1; possible D gene TRBD1, 5 bases. The V end was cut by 4 bases, the J end by 1 base, with 19 bases between. The CDR3 is 18 residues long. The germline V gene has CDR1 MGHRA and CDR2 YSYEKL.

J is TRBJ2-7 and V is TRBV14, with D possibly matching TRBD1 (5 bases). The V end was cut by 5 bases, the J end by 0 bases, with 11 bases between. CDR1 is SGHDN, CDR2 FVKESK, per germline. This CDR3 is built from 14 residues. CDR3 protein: CASSMGRSSYEQYF. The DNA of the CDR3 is TGTGCCAGCAGCATGGGGCGGTCCTCCTACGAGCAGTACTTC.

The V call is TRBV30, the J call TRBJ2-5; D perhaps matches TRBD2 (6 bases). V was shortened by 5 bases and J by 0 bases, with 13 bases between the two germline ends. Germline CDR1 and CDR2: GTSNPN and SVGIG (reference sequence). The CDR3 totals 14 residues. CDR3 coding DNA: TGTGCCTGGGGAAACGGGGGAAACCAAGAGACCCAGTACTTC. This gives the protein CAWGNGGNQETQYF.

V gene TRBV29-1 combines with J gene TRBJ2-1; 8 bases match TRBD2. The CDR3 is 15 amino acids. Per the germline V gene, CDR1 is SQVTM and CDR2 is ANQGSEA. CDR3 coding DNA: TGCACCACGACCGGGGGGGGAGGGGGGTACAATGAGCAGTTCTTC. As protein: CTTTGGGGGYNEQFF.

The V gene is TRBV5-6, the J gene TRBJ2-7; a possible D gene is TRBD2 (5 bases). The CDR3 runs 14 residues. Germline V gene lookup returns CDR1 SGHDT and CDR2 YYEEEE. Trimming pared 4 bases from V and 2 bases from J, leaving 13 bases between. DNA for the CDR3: TGTGCCAGCAGCACCCTATCGCGGGCCTACGAGCAGTACTTC. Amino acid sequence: CASSTLSRAYEQYF.

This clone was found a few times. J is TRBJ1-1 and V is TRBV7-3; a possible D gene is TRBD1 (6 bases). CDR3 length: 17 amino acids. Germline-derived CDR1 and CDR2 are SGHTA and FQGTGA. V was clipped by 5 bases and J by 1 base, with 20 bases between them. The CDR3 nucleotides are TGTGCCAGCAGCGCGGGAGTGGGGGCGATCGGGAACACTGAAGCTTTCTTT. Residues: CASSAGVGAIGNTEAFF.

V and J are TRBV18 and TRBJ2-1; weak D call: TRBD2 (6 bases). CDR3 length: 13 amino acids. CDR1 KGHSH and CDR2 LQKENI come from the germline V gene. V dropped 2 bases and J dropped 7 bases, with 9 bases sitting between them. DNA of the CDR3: TGTGCCAGCTCACCAAAGGCGGGAAATGAGCAGTTCTTC. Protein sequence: CASSPKAGNEQFF.

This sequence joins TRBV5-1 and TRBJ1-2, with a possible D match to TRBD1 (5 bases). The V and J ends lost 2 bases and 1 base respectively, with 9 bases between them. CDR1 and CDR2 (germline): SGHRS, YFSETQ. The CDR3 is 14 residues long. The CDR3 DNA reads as TGCGCCAGCAGCTTCCAGGGCCTTAACTATGGCTACACCTTC. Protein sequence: CASSFQGLNYGYTF.

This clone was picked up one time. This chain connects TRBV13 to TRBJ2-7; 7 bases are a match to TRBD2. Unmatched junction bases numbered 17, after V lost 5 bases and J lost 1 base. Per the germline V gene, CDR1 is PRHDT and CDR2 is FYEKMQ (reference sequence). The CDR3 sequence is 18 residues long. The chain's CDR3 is CASSLETGGTTNSYEQYF. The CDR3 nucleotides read TGTGCCAGCAGCCTGGAAACCGGCGGGACTACTAATTCCTACGAGCAGTACTTC.